These 15 T cell receptor beta chains originate from one sample sequenced in a study of technical replicates of blood from a handful of donors. Clones were sequenced by immunoSEQ multiplex PCR, and TCRdb holds only the in-frame ones, with some missing. The table lists about 68,000 clones, 95% to 97% of them singletons. What was sequenced was T cells isolated from PBMCs. The receptors stem from a human donor in good health.

Only one count was recorded for this clone. Here the CDR3 reads CASSAPGEGQGAGYTF. The CDR3 nucleotides are TGTGCCAGCAGCGCCCCGGGGGAGGGACAGGGGGCTGGCTACACCTTC. This chain connects TRBV11-2 to TRBJ1-2, with 12 nucleotides matching TRBD1. The junction had 11 bases not matched to a gene; V was cut back by 5 bases and J by 7 bases. Germline V lookup: CDR1 SGHAT, CDR2 FQNNGV. This CDR3 contains 16 residues.

The genes are TRBV10-3 and TRBJ1-1, with 8 positions matching TRBD1. V trimming: 2 bases; J trimming: 8 bases; junction bases outside the gene matches: 7. This CDR3 contains 14 residues. The germline CDR1 and CDR2 sequences are ENHRY and SYGVKD. CDR3 DNA sequence: TGTGCCATCAGTGAGAGTCAGGGGGCGGAAGAAGCTTTCTTT. This sequence encodes CAISESQGAEEAFF.

V gene TRBV12-5 combines with J gene TRBJ2-1; possibly TRBD2 for D (6 bases). V gave up 5 bases and J gave up 0 bases, with 11 bases separating them. Germline V CDR1 and CDR2: LGHNT, FRNRAP. The CDR3 runs 15 residues. CDR3 loop: CASGNSRDSYNEQFF. The CDR3, as DNA: TGTGCTAGTGGTAACTCGCGGGACTCCTACAATGAGCAGTTCTTC.

This sequence joins TRBV11-3 and TRBJ2-1; 14 nucleotides agree with TRBD2. Germline CDR1 SGHNT, CDR2 YENEEA. V was clipped by 5 bases and J by 10 bases; unmatched bases: 10. This CDR3 spans 16 amino acids. The CDR3 sequence is CASSPLGLAGVLEQFF. CDR3 nucleotides: TGTGCCAGCAGCCCCCTGGGACTAGCGGGAGTTCTCGAGCAGTTCTTC.

This clone was recorded once. The chain couples TRBV4-1 to TRBJ1-2; D possibly corresponds to TRBD1 (6 bases). V was clipped by 4 bases and J by 5 bases, with 17 bases between them. Germline CDR1 reads MGHRA; CDR2 reads YSYEKL. The CDR3 consists of 15 residues. This CDR3 reads CASSPLPRDTYGYTF. The CDR3 DNA is TGCGCCAGCAGCCCCTTGCCCAGGGACACATATGGCTACACCTTC.

The chain links TRBV5-4 to TRBJ2-7; maybe TRBD2 (6 bases). There are 14 residues in the CDR3. The V gene's germline CDR1 is SGHNT and CDR2 YYREEE (reference sequence). V lost 5 bases to trimming and J lost 2 bases, with 14 bases between them. The CDR3: CASSISGRPYEQYF. As DNA, the CDR3 is TGTGCCAGCAGTATTAGCGGAAGACCCTACGAGCAGTACTTC. The full variable domain, its missing parts supplied by reference TRBV5-4 and TRBJ2-7, is ETGVTQSPTHLIKTRGQQVTLRCSSQSGHNTVSWYQQALGQGPQFIFQYYREEENGRGNFPPRFSGLQFPNYSSELNVNALELDDSALYLCASSISGRPYEQYFGPGTRLTVT.

This sequence joins TRBV27 and TRBJ2-5; 10 nucleotides agree with TRBD2. This CDR3 has 15 amino acids. Germline V gene data show CDR1 as MNHEY and CDR2 as SMNVEV (reference sequence). The trim removed 1 base at V and 4 bases at J, leaving 3 bases unmatched. The CDR3 loop reads CASSLLAGGLETQYF. Written as DNA, the CDR3 is TGTGCCAGCAGTTTATTAGCGGGAGGCCTAGAGACCCAGTACTTC.

The gene calls are TRBV5-6 and TRBJ1-3; TRBD1 might be the D (6 bases). V lost 3 bases and J lost 3, with 13 bases in between. CDR1 and CDR2 from the germline V gene are SGHDT and YYEEEE. CDR3 length equals 15 residues. As DNA, the CDR3 is TGTGCCAGCAGCTACCAAACAGGGATTGGAAACACCATATATTTT. As protein: CASSYQTGIGNTIYF.

The gene calls are TRBV6-1 and TRBJ1-1, with 7 bases aligning to TRBD1. The CDR3 is made up of 16 amino acids. J was trimmed by 3 bases and V by 3 bases; bases with no gene match: 10. Per the germline V gene, CDR1 is MNHNS and CDR2 is SASEGT. CDR3 sequence: CASSDLTGRKYTEAFF. As DNA, the CDR3 is TGTGCCAGCAGTGATCTGACAGGGCGCAAGTACACTGAAGCTTTCTTT.

The genes are TRBV7-9 and TRBJ2-5, with 10 bases matching TRBD2. The CDR3 consists of 15 residues. Germline lookup yields CDR1 SEHNR and CDR2 FQNEAQ (reference sequence). V trimming: 5 bases; J trimming: 0 bases; junction bases outside the gene matches: 3. The chain's CDR3 is CASSRLAGHQETQYF. The CDR3 region has the DNA TGTGCCAGCAGCCGACTAGCGGGCCACCAAGAGACCCAGTACTTC.

The chain has TRBV7-8 and TRBJ2-7, with 7 bases identical to TRBD2. The V and J ends lost 5 bases and 1 base, in that order; junction bases with no gene match: 8. The CDR3 is made up of 15 amino acids. CDR1 and CDR2 (germline): SGHVS, FQNEAQ. CDR3 in DNA: TGTGCCAGCAGCCTTGGAGGACTAGTATCCTACGAGCAGTACTTC. The encoded protein is CASSLGGLVSYEQYF. Complete variable domain (other parts from reference TRBV7-8 and TRBJ2-7): GAGVSQSPRYKVAKRGQDVALRCDPISGHVSLFWYQQALGQGPEFLTYFQNEAQLDKSGLPSDRFFAERPEGSVSTLKIQRTQQEDSAVYLCASSLGGLVSYEQYFGPGTRLTVT.

The CDR3 region has the DNA TGTGCCAGCAGCTTAGACGGTTCCACTGAAGCTTTCTTT. Translating it yields CASSLDGSTEAFF. The chain uses TRBV11-2 and TRBJ1-1; D call uncertain. The V gene lost 0 bases and the J gene lost 4 bases, with 6 bases spanning the gap. The length of the CDR3 is 13 residues. Per the germline V gene, CDR1 is SGHAT and CDR2 is FQNNGV.

The chain links TRBV4-3 to TRBJ2-3; perhaps TRBD2 as D (6 bases). The CDR3 contains 12 residues. The germline CDR1 and CDR2 sequences are LGHNA and YSLEER. Trimming left V 1 base short and J 9 bases short, with 8 bases between. CDR3 amino acids: CASSQGGRTQYF. CDR3 DNA sequence: TGCGCCAGCAGCCAAGGAGGGAGGACGCAGTATTTT.

This clone was picked up one time. The chain couples TRBV7-9 to TRBJ2-5, with D possibly TRBD2 on 6 matching bases. Trimming shortened V by 4 bases and J by 5 bases, and 11 bases separated the two germline ends. The CDR3 extends over 13 amino acids. Per the germline V gene, CDR1 is SEHNR and CDR2 is FQNEAQ (reference sequence). The CDR3 nucleotides are TGTGCCAGCAGCTCATCCCTAGCGGAGACCCAGTACTTC. This encodes CASSSSLAETQYF.

The chain recombines TRBV28 with TRBJ2-7; no clear D. The CDR3 extends over 15 amino acids. The ends were cut back, 4 bases at V and 0 bases at J, with 13 bases in the middle. Germline-derived CDR1 and CDR2 are MDHEN and SYDVKM. The CDR3 DNA follows: TGTGCCAGCAGTTCCCCCCCAACAATCTCCTACGAGCAGTACTTC. Translation gives CASSSPPTISYEQYF.